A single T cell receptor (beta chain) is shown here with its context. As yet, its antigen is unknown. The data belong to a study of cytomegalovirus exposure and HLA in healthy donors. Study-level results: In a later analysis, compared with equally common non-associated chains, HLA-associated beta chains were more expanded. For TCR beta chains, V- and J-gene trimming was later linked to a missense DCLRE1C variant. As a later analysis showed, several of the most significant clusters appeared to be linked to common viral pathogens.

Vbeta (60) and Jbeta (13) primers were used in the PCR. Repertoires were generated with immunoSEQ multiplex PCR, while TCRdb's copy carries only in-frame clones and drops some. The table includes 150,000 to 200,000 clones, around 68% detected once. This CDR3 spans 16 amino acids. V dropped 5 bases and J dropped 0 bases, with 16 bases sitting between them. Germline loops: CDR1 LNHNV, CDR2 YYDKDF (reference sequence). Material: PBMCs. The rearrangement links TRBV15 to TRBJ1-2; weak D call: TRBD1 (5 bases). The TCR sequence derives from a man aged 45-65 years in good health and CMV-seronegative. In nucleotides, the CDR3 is TGTGCCACCAGCCGCCAGGGAGGGCTCGCTAACTATGGCTACACCTTC. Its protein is CATSRQGGLANYGYTF.